The clone carrying this T cell receptor (beta chain) was detected ten times or more. These data are taken from a study of low-dose radiotherapy and immunotherapy resistance in tumors. TRAV- and TRBV-specific primers, spanning alpha and beta chains, primed first-strand cDNA. The authors ran 15 to 20 PCR cycles to amplify TCRs with a constant-region primer and V-primer adapter. TCRdb redid the calling of the reads with MiXCR, one entry per CDR3 protein. The sample comprises around 60,000 distinct CDR3 sequences, about a quarter of which are singletons, and 6.5% to 7% rests with the top ten. Time point given: after trial treatment. Stated treatment: LDRT plus nivolumab, ipilimumab, low-dose cyclophosphamide and aspirin (RACIN trial). The V gene lost 0 bases and the J gene lost 10 bases, with 10 bases spanning the gap. CDR1 is SNHLY, CDR2 FYNNEI, per germline. The CDR3 is 13 residues long.

The sequence was collected from a male donor with prostate cancer. The genes are TRBV2 and TRBJ2-1; D might be TRBD2 (5 bases). Sequencing used PBMCs, obtained after low-dose radiotherapy plus immunotherapy. CDR3 bases: TGTGCCAGCAGTGAAGCTCGGACGGGGGAGCAGTTCTTC. The encoded protein is CASSEARTGEQFF.